These 24 T cell receptor beta chains originate from one sample sequenced in a study of OX40 agonist ivuxolimab in advanced cancers. The method was immunoSEQ multiplex PCR; TCRdb's version includes in-frame clones alone and lacks a portion of them. In the table there are about 80,000 clones, around nine tenths of which are singletons. The sequencing used CD4+ or CD8+ T cells sorted from blood, collected in a trial of the OX40 agonist ivuxolimab. These receptors originate from an adult with an advanced solid tumor such as melanoma, head and neck, liver or kidney cancer.

The V call is TRBV7-2, the J call TRBJ1-3, with a possible D match to TRBD1 (5 bases). In germline, CDR1 is SGHTA, CDR2 FQGNSA. The CDR3 is 13 amino acids. V gave up 5 bases and J gave up 6 bases, with 11 bases separating them. The CDR3 bases are TGTGCCAGCAGCCGGGACGGCTCAAACACCATATATTTT. It specifies CASSRDGSNTIYF. Using reference TRBV7-2 and TRBJ1-3 for the parts outside the CDR3, the full variable domain is GAGVSQSPSNKVTEKGKDVELRCDPISGHTALYWYRQSLGQGLEFLIYFQGNSAPDKSGLPSDRFSAERTGGSVSTLTIQRTQQEDSAVYLCASSRDGSNTIYFGEGSWLTVV.

The rearrangement uses TRBV19 and TRBJ1-5; 7 bases agree with TRBD1. Unmatched junction bases numbered 8, after V lost 3 bases and J lost 0 bases. Germline loops: CDR1 LNHDA, CDR2 SQIVND (reference sequence). The length of the CDR3 is 17 residues. The CDR3 here is CASSIDRDLTSNQPQHF. In DNA form, the CDR3 reads TGTGCCAGTAGTATCGACAGGGATCTTACTAGCAATCAGCCCCAGCATTTT.

V and J are TRBV15 and TRBJ2-7, with 7 bases fitting TRBD2. Trimming cost V 3 bases and J 5 bases; bases outside gene matches: 7. The CDR3 sequence is 14 residues long. Germline values: CDR1 LNHNV, CDR2 YYDKDF (reference sequence). CDR3 bases: TGTGCCACCAGCAGGGGGGGAGGGACCCACGAGCAGTACTTC. Protein product: CATSRGGGTHEQYF.

The V call is TRBV11-3, the J call TRBJ2-5; possible D gene TRBD2, 5 bases. V lost 2 bases to trimming and J lost 4 bases, with 11 bases between them. The CDR3 runs to 14 residues. The germline gives CDR1 SGHNT, CDR2 YENEEA. Written as DNA, the CDR3 is TGTGCCAGCAGCTTACGAGGGAATGGAGAGACCCAGTACTTC. Its translation is CASSLRGNGETQYF.

The table lists this clone with a count of one. The gene calls are TRBV6-5 and TRBJ2-5; 11 bases are a match to TRBD2. The DNA end lines up better with TRBJ2-7; the J call may be wrong. This CDR3 spans 12 amino acids. The germline V gene encodes CDR1 MNHEY and CDR2 SVGAGI. CDR3 residues: CASTGLAGEQYF. As DNA, the CDR3 is TGTGCCAGCACAGGACTAGCGGGCGAGCAGTACTTC.

As regards this clone: This same CDR3 is encoded by further DNA sequences in the sample. The chain uses TRBV18 and TRBJ1-5, with 7 bases matching TRBD1. V lost 3 bases to trimming and J lost 4 bases; unmatched junction nucleotides: 0. This CDR3 spans 13 amino acids. Germline-derived CDR1 and CDR2 are KGHSH and LQKENI. DNA of the CDR3: TGTGCCAGCTCACCGGACAGGAATCAGCCCCAGCATTTT. This gives the protein CASSPDRNQPQHF.

The genes are TRBV6-6 and TRBJ2-2; perhaps TRBD2 as D (5 bases). This CDR3 contains 14 residues. V lost 7 bases to trimming and J lost 6 bases, with 15 bases between them. Germline values: CDR1 MNHNY, CDR2 SVGAGI (reference sequence). The CDR3 DNA reads TGTGCCAGCACCCGAACTTCCGGGGCCGGGGAGCTGTTTTTT. Protein sequence: CASTRTSGAGELFF.

The rearrangement joins TRBV19 to TRBJ2-3; a weak D match, TRBD1 (6 bases). Germline V gives CDR1 LNHDA, CDR2 SQIVND (reference sequence). This CDR3 spans 13 amino acids. V dropped 5 bases and J dropped 4 bases, with 10 bases sitting between them. The CDR3 DNA reads TGTGCCAGTAGTGTCAACAGGGCAGATACGCAGTATTTT. This translates into CASSVNRADTQYF.

The chain employs TRBV5-1 and TRBJ2-1; TRBD2 agrees at 9 bases. Germline trimming cut 4 bases from V and 2 bases from J; bases unmatched to any gene: 4. Germline lookup yields CDR1 SGHRS and CDR2 YFSETQ. CDR3 size: 15 residues. CDR3 sequence (DNA): TGCGCCAGCAGCCAAATAGCGGGAGCCTACAATGAGCAGTTCTTC. Its protein is CASSQIAGAYNEQFF.

This rearrangement joins TRBV27 to TRBJ2-5; TRBD1 agrees at 8 bases. The CDR3 covers 16 residues. Germline values: CDR1 MNHEY, CDR2 SMNVEV (reference sequence). V dropped 5 bases and J dropped 5; count of bases not matched to a gene: 13. The CDR3 DNA is TGTGCCAGCAGTATCAGGCAGGGGGCCGGGGTCGAGACCCAGTACTTC. Translating gives CASSIRQGAGVETQYF.

This sequence joins TRBV4-1 and TRBJ2-5; the match to TRBD2 covers 8 bases. This CDR3 is 17 amino acids long. From germline, CDR1 is MGHRA and CDR2 YSYEKL. J was trimmed by 5 bases and V by 1 base; bases with no gene match: 12. DNA for the CDR3: TGCGCCAGCAGCCAAGTGGGAGCTGCGGGAGGTCGGGAGACCCAGTACTTC. It specifies CASSQVGAAGGRETQYF.

This chain joins TRBV9 and TRBJ2-1, with D unclear. Germline-derived CDR1 and CDR2 are SGDLS and YYNGEE. The CDR3 extends over 13 amino acids. The V end was cut by 6 bases, the J end by 4 bases, with 11 bases between. The chain's CDR3 is CASTPDGYNEQFF. In DNA, the CDR3 is TGTGCCAGCACCCCGGACGGTTACAATGAGCAGTTCTTC.

The rearrangement uses TRBV6-5 and TRBJ2-7; TRBD1 or TRBD2 may be the D gene (5 bases each). The germline gives CDR1 MNHEY, CDR2 SVGAGI. V lost 6 bases to trimming and J lost 7 bases, with 19 bases between them. There are 14 residues in the CDR3. The CDR3 nucleotides read TGTGCCAGCAGCCCCGGGACGGCCGTGGGAGAGCAGTACTTC. It translates to CASSPGTAVGEQYF.

V and J are TRBV7-2 and TRBJ2-5; TRBD2 matches at 7 bases. Per the germline V gene, CDR1 is SGHTA and CDR2 is FQGNSA. This CDR3 comprises 13 residues. The trim removed 4 bases at V and 5 bases at J, leaving 4 bases unmatched. The CDR3 region is CASSSEGGETQYF. Here the CDR3 DNA reads TGTGCCAGCAGCTCGGAGGGAGGGGAGACCCAGTACTTC.

The V and J genes are TRBV19 and TRBJ1-2; 9 bases line up with TRBD1. Per germline, CDR1 LNHDA and CDR2 SQIVND (reference sequence). V was pared by 5 bases and J by 4 bases, with 5 bases of the junction left unmatched. The CDR3 has 14 residues. CDR3 in DNA: TGTGCCAGTAGTCGGGGACAGGGAGCCTATGGCTACACCTTC. Translating gives CASSRGQGAYGYTF.

The chain has TRBV5-1 and TRBJ1-2; D possibly corresponds to TRBD1 (6 bases). V lost 4 bases and J 8 bases, leaving 15 bases between the germline ends. Germline V gene data show CDR1 as SGHRS and CDR2 as YFSETQ. The CDR3 consists of 13 residues. CDR3 in amino acids: CASSEQGNFGYTF. In DNA form, the CDR3 reads TGCGCCAGCAGCGAGCAGGGGAATTTCGGCTACACCTTC.

This chain uses TRBV9 with TRBJ1-1, with D possibly matching TRBD1 (5 bases). CDR1 and CDR2 from the germline V gene are SGDLS and YYNGEE. The CDR3 contains 14 residues. V lost 4 bases and J 7 bases, leaving 17 bases between the germline ends. As DNA, the CDR3 is TGTGCCAGCAGCTCCCGTACAGGCGGGAGTGAAGCTTTCTTT. Encoded protein: CASSSRTGGSEAFF.

The rearrangement joins TRBV7-8 to TRBJ2-7; TRBD1 matches 9 bases. V shed 4 bases and J 1 base; nucleotides not matched to a gene: 14. This CDR3 spans 18 amino acids. The germline V gene has CDR1 SGHVS and CDR2 FQNEAQ. The CDR3 sequence: CASSSRDRVYRRSYEQYF. The CDR3 nucleotides are TGTGCCAGCAGCTCTAGGGACAGGGTTTACAGAAGGTCCTACGAGCAGTACTTC.

The chain links TRBV5-5 to TRBJ2-2; D perhaps matches TRBD2 (6 bases). The CDR3 sequence is 16 residues long. V was shortened by 0 bases and J by 0 bases, with 9 bases between the two germline ends. The germline V gene has CDR1 SGHKS and CDR2 YYEKEE (reference sequence). DNA of the CDR3: TGTGCCAGCAGCTTGGGTGGAGGGGCGAACACCGGGGAGCTGTTTTTT. Amino acid sequence: CASSLGGGANTGELFF.

The chain employs TRBV28 and TRBJ2-1, with D perhaps assigned TRBD1 or TRBD2 (5 bases each). The CDR3 length is 21 residues. CDR1 is MDHEN and CDR2 is SYDVKM in the germline V gene. The ends were cut back, 3 bases at V and 0 bases at J, with 27 bases in the middle. CDR3 in amino acids: CASSLRGRNKQRTSSYNEQFF. DNA for the CDR3: TGTGCCAGCAGTTTGAGGGGTCGAAATAAACAACGAACGAGCTCCTACAATGAGCAGTTCTTC.

This clone has only one observation. CDR3 bases: TGTGCCAGCAGCTTAGTAGAGGACAGGGAAACTGAAGCTTTCTTT. Its protein product is CASSLVEDRETEAFF. The rearrangement links TRBV7-8 to TRBJ1-1; TRBD1 matches 8 bases. Looked up from germline, CDR1 is SGHVS and CDR2 is FQNEAQ. This CDR3 comprises 15 residues. Germline trimming cut 1 base from V and 5 bases from J; bases unmatched to any gene: 6.

The CDR3 bases are TGTGCCAGCACTATTGGTGTAGGACAGGGGCAAAAACTGTTTTTT. This encodes CASTIGVGQGQKLFF. The chain combines TRBV28 with TRBJ1-4; 9 positions agree with TRBD1. CDR3 length: 15 amino acids. Unmatched junction bases numbered 12, after V lost 7 bases and J lost 9 bases. Germline CDR1 is MDHEN and CDR2 is SYDVKM.

This clone was detected a few times. V usage is TRBV11-2 and J usage is TRBJ2-7; no reliable D call. Deletions cut 5 bases from V and 5 bases from J, with 7 bases between. Germline V gives CDR1 SGHAT, CDR2 FQNNGV. The CDR3 runs to 11 residues. CDR3 sequence (DNA): TGTGCCAGCAGCCAATCCCACGAGCAGTACTTC. The encoded protein is CASSQSHEQYF. Using reference TRBV11-2 and TRBJ2-7 for the parts outside the CDR3, the full variable domain is EAGVAQSPRYKIIEKRQSVAFWCNPISGHATLYWYQQILGQGPKLLIQFQNNGVVDDSQLPKDRFSAERLKGVDSTLKIQPAKLEDSAVYLCASSQSHEQYFGPGTRLTVT.

The CDR3 DNA follows: TGCGCCAGCAGCTTGGTTCCAGTAGGGGAAGCCAAAAACATTCAGTACTTC. Translating it yields CASSLVPVGEAKNIQYF. The chain employs TRBV5-1 and TRBJ2-4, with TRBD1 as a possible D gene (5 bases). This CDR3 contains 17 residues. Germline CDR1 and CDR2: SGHRS and YFSETQ. Trimming cost V 0 bases and J 0 bases, with 13 bases left between them.